The 31 T cell receptor beta chains presented below share a single source sample, sequenced in a study of beta chain features in type 1 diabetes. Study outcomes and limitations: All four CD4+ subsets of Type 1 diabetes patients contained TCRB CDR3s that were moderately but significantly shorter.

Since all of the isolated RNA was reverse transcribed, expressed TCRB transcripts were what got sequenced. Sequencing used immunoSEQ multiplex PCR; TCRdb keeps in-frame clones, though not all of them. The table shows more than 550,000 clones, with over 12% occurring only once. These receptors lack a known antigen. The sequencing sample was made of naive CD4+ T cells from blood. Every receptor here comes from a man aged 18 to 35 with type 1 diabetes.

This clone turned up a few times. In DNA, the CDR3 is TGTGCCAGCGCACAGGAAAAGCAAGAGACCCAGTACTTC. It yields the protein CASAQEKQETQYF. V gene TRBV2 combines with J gene TRBJ2-5; possible D gene TRBD1, 5 bases. This CDR3 is built from 13 residues. V gave up 8 bases and J gave up 2 bases, with 12 bases separating them. Germline V gene sequence: CDR1 SNHLY, CDR2 FYNNEI. The variable domain in full, with the rest retrieved from reference TRBV2 and TRBJ2-5, is EPEVTQTPSHQVTQMGQEVILRCVPISNHLYFYWYRQILGQKVEFLVSFYNNEISEKSEIFDDQFSVERPDGSNFTLKIRSTKLEDSAMYFCASAQEKQETQYFGPGTRLLVL.

This clone turned up a few times. This chain joins TRBV18 and TRBJ2-7; D is unclear. The CDR3 loop spans 14 amino acids. The V gene lost 0 bases and the J gene lost 2 bases, with 8 bases spanning the gap. Germline CDR1 is KGHSH and CDR2 is LQKENI. The CDR3 DNA follows: TGTGCCAGCTCACCACCGTCACAGCCCTACGAGCAGTACTTC. Encoded protein: CASSPPSQPYEQYF. The entire variable domain, with the rest obtained from reference TRBV18 and TRBJ2-7, is as follows: NAGVMQNPRHLVRRRGQEARLRCSPMKGHSHVYWYRQLPEEGLKFMVYLQKENIIDESGMPKERFSAEFPKEGPSILRIQQVVRGDSAAYFCASSPPSQPYEQYFGPGTRLTVT.

This clone was seen a handful of times. This chain's CDR3 is CASSPRDRDTGELFF. In DNA, the CDR3 is TGTGCCAGCAGTCCCCGGGACAGGGACACCGGGGAGCTGTTTTTT. The rearrangement links TRBV28 to TRBJ2-2, with 9 bases lining up with TRBD1. Unmatched junction bases numbered 4, after V lost 5 bases and J lost 3 bases. Germline CDR1 and CDR2: MDHEN and SYDVKM. This CDR3 comprises 15 residues.

This clone was detected only a few times. This chain uses TRBV19 with TRBJ2-3; D ambiguous. Germline CDR1 is LNHDA and CDR2 is SQIVND (reference sequence). V was shortened by 7 bases and J by 6 bases, with 17 bases between the two germline ends. The CDR3 is 14 residues long. CDR3: CASTEDPRADTQYF. In DNA form, the CDR3 reads TGTGCCAGTACCGAGGACCCTCGGGCGGATACGCAGTATTTT.

The rearrangement uses TRBV4-1 and TRBJ2-1, with TRBD2 identical over 8 bases. Germline CDR1 reads MGHRA; CDR2 reads YSYEKL. The CDR3 contains 15 residues. The trim removed 1 base at V and 8 bases at J, leaving 7 bases unmatched. CDR3 bases: TGCGCCAGCAGCCAAGGACTAGCGAGAAACGATGAGCAGTTCTTC. Protein product: CASSQGLARNDEQFF.

This clone showed up just a few times. The chain is built from TRBV25-1 and TRBJ2-5; D not resolved. V lost 2 bases, J lost 6 bases, and 13 bases lay in between. The CDR3 runs to 14 residues. Germline CDR1 is MGHDK and CDR2 is SYGVNS. CDR3 sequence reads: CASSERREAKTQYF. DNA of the CDR3: TGTGCCAGCAGTGAACGAAGGGAAGCGAAGACCCAGTACTTC.

A few counts support this clone. This CDR3 is also generated by other DNA sequences in the sample. The chain links TRBV20-1 to TRBJ1-4; the match to TRBD1 covers 7 bases. Losses at the gene ends were 5 bases for V and 8 bases for J; bases not matched to a gene: 2. This CDR3 region has 11 residues. Germline-derived CDR1 and CDR2 are DFQATT and SNEGSKA (reference sequence). The CDR3 loop reads CSALDREKLFF. The DNA of the CDR3 is TGCAGTGCTTTGGACAGGGAAAAACTGTTTTTT.

A remark on this clone: This sample also contains other DNA sequences that code for the same CDR3. V usage is TRBV30 and J usage is TRBJ1-1; D is uncertain. Trimming pared 2 bases from V and 5 bases from J, leaving 12 bases between. The CDR3 consists of 13 residues. Germline values: CDR1 GTSNPN, CDR2 SVGIG (reference sequence). The CDR3, as DNA: TGTGCCTGGAGTTATCTAGCCCGTACTGAAGCTTTCTTT. Its protein product is CAWSYLARTEAFF.

This clone has more than one count but fewer than ten. J is TRBJ2-7 and V is TRBV6-5; D may correspond to TRBD1 or TRBD2 (5 bases each). Germline CDR1 reads MNHEY; CDR2 reads SVGAGI. V lost 6 bases and J 0 bases, leaving 12 bases between the germline ends. This CDR3 is built from 14 residues. Here the CDR3 reads CASRPGPLSYEQYF. The CDR3 DNA is TGTGCCAGCAGGCCGGGACCCCTCTCCTACGAGCAGTACTTC.

The chain is built from TRBV18 and TRBJ2-3, with 9 bases matching TRBD2. Germline V lookup: CDR1 KGHSH, CDR2 LQKENI. This CDR3 has 17 amino acids. Unmatched junction bases numbered 11, after V lost 0 bases and J lost 7 bases. In nucleotides, the CDR3 is TGTGCCAGCTCACCACCACAGACTAGCGGATTCGGGAATACGCAGTATTTT. Protein sequence: CASSPPQTSGFGNTQYF.

This rearrangement joins TRBV18 to TRBJ2-3; D not certain. This CDR3 is built from 13 residues. V was cut by 3 bases and J by 6 bases, with 10 bases left in between. Per the germline V gene, CDR1 is KGHSH and CDR2 is LQKENI. CDR3 loop: CASSPNSEDTQYF. DNA of the CDR3: TGTGCCAGCTCACCGAATTCAGAGGATACGCAGTATTTT.

The rearrangement uses TRBV28 and TRBJ2-5; D is possibly TRBD1 (5 bases). CDR1 is MDHEN and CDR2 is SYDVKM in the germline V gene. Trimming took 4 bases from V and 4 from J, leaving 10 bases between them. This CDR3 comprises 13 residues. The CDR3, as DNA: TGTGCCAGCAGTTCCAGGGTTGGAGAGACCCAGTACTTC. It translates to CASSSRVGETQYF. The entire variable domain, with the rest obtained from reference TRBV28 and TRBJ2-5, is as follows: DVKVTQSSRYLVKRTGEKVFLECVQDMDHENMFWYRQDPGLGLRLIYFSYDVKMKEKGDIPEGYSVSREKKERFSLILESASTNQTSMYLCASSSRVGETQYFGPGTRLLVL.

As regards this clone: At one end the junction does not follow the germline gene, possibly because of a read error. For the CDR3, the DNA is TGTGCTAGCAGCTCATCCTACTACAATGAGCAGTTCTTC. It specifies CASSSSYYNEQFF. The V and J genes are TRBV7-7 and TRBJ2-1; D unclear. This CDR3 has 13 residues. Germline V gives CDR1 SSHAT, CDR2 FNYEAQ (reference sequence).

This chain uses TRBV5-4 with TRBJ2-1, with 10 bases lining up with TRBD2. Germline V gene sequence: CDR1 SGHNT, CDR2 YYREEE (reference sequence). V shed 3 bases and J 6 bases; nucleotides not matched to a gene: 6. The CDR3 runs to 15 residues. CDR3 amino acids: CASSSLAGVPNEQFF. CDR3 coding DNA: TGTGCCAGCAGCTCCCTAGCGGGAGTGCCCAATGAGCAGTTCTTC.

This clone was seen a few times. The V and J genes are TRBV4-3 and TRBJ1-4; D gene uncertain. Per the germline V gene, CDR1 is LGHNA and CDR2 is YSLEER. The V end was cut by 3 bases, the J end by 0 bases, with 14 bases between. The CDR3 is made up of 17 amino acids. The CDR3 protein is CASSQGKISSTNEKLFF. As DNA, the CDR3 is TGCGCCAGCAGCCAGGGGAAGATCAGCTCAACTAATGAAAAACTGTTTTTT.

V gene TRBV6-5 combines with J gene TRBJ2-4; weak D call: TRBD2 (6 bases). Per the germline V gene, CDR1 is MNHEY and CDR2 is SVGAGI. This CDR3 region has 12 residues. V was trimmed by 5 bases and J by 9 bases, leaving 11 bases between them. The CDR3, as DNA: TGTGCCAGCAGTCGACTAGTAGGCATTCAGTACTTC. It encodes CASSRLVGIQYF.

The rearrangement joins TRBV30 to TRBJ2-3; D ambiguous. With 4 bases removed from V and 12 bases from J, the gap between germline ends came to 17 bases. Germline V CDR1 and CDR2: GTSNPN, SVGIG (reference sequence). The CDR3 has 12 residues. The CDR3 protein is CAWTGRGRHQYF. CDR3 DNA sequence: TGTGCCTGGACAGGACGCGGAAGGCACCAGTATTTT.

This clone occurred a few times. The chain couples TRBV7-9 to TRBJ2-5; TRBD1 aligns across 7 bases. In germline, CDR1 is SEHNR, CDR2 FQNEAQ (reference sequence). J was trimmed by 5 bases and V by 5 bases; bases with no gene match: 5. The CDR3 is made up of 13 amino acids. Here the CDR3 DNA reads TGTGCCAGCAGCCGAGGGACAGCGGAGACCCAGTACTTC. Translated, it gives CASSRGTAETQYF. Drawing the rest from reference TRBV7-9 and TRBJ2-5, the complete variable domain is DTGVSQNPRHKITKRGQNVTFRCDPISEHNRLYWYRQTLGQGPEFLTYFQNEAQLEKSRLLSDRFSAERPKGSFSTLEIQRTEQGDSAMYLCASSRGTAETQYFGPGTRLLVL.

The chain has TRBV7-9 and TRBJ2-5; 9 positions match TRBD1. Trimming removed 5 bases from V and 2 bases from J; junction bases left unmatched: 3. This CDR3 is 14 amino acids long. Germline values: CDR1 SEHNR, CDR2 FQNEAQ (reference sequence). The CDR3 is CASSPGQGQETQYF. CDR3 DNA: TGTGCCAGCAGCCCCGGACAGGGGCAAGAGACCCAGTACTTC. The variable domain in full, completed from reference TRBV7-9 and TRBJ2-5, reads DTGVSQNPRHKITKRGQNVTFRCDPISEHNRLYWYRQTLGQGPEFLTYFQNEAQLEKSRLLSDRFSAERPKGSFSTLEIQRTEQGDSAMYLCASSPGQGQETQYFGPGTRLLVL.

This clone was seen only a few times. The chain links TRBV2 to TRBJ2-7; D is ambiguous. V gave up 7 bases and J gave up 5 bases, with 18 bases separating them. CDR3 length: 14 amino acids. Germline values: CDR1 SNHLY, CDR2 FYNNEI. As DNA, the CDR3 is TGTGCCAGCAAATCCGGCTCTCTCGACGACGAGCAGTACTTC. Its translation: CASKSGSLDDEQYF.

This clone has a handful of counts. The chain employs TRBV28 and TRBJ1-2; TRBD1 matches at 10 bases. V gave up 3 bases and J gave up 7 bases; unmatched junction bases: 11. The CDR3 loop spans 16 amino acids. Germline values: CDR1 MDHEN, CDR2 SYDVKM. CDR3 residues: CASSFWTGGFLGGYTF. In nucleotides, the CDR3 is TGTGCCAGCAGTTTCTGGACAGGGGGGTTCCTTGGTGGCTACACCTTC.

There are a few counts of this clone. The chain combines TRBV6-5 with TRBJ1-1, with D possibly matching TRBD1 (5 bases). Germline V gives CDR1 MNHEY, CDR2 SVGAGI. The CDR3 runs to 12 residues. V was cut by 7 bases and J by 1 base, with 7 bases left in between. CDR3 nucleotide sequence: TGTGCCAGCAATAGGGGGAACACTGAAGCTTTCTTT. Its translation: CASNRGNTEAFF.

This clone has just a few counts. The chain recombines TRBV29-1 with TRBJ2-3, with D hard to call. The CDR3 is 12 amino acids. V lost 5 bases, J lost 6 bases, and 12 bases lay in between. Germline loops: CDR1 SQVTM, CDR2 ANQGSEA. CDR3 bases: TGCAGCGTTTTCGTAAGTTACGATACGCAGTATTTT. Encoded protein: CSVFVSYDTQYF.

The DNA of the CDR3 is TGTGCCAGCAGCCTCGGACAGGGGGCTTCACACACTGAAGCTTTCTTT. Amino acids: CASSLGQGASHTEAFF. This chain joins TRBV7-2 and TRBJ1-1, with 11 bases aligning to TRBD1. V shed 5 bases and J 3 bases; nucleotides not matched to a gene: 8. In germline, CDR1 is SGHTA, CDR2 FQGNSA. The CDR3 runs 16 residues.

The sample holds a few counts of this clone. The CDR3 DNA reads as TGTGCCAGCAGCGTAGGAGGAGGACAGAGGAACACTGAAGCTTTCTTT. Protein product: CASSVGGGQRNTEAFF. The chain links TRBV9 to TRBJ1-1; weak D call: TRBD1 (6 bases). V lost 0 bases, J lost 1 base, and 13 bases lay in between. The CDR3 is 16 residues long. The germline V gene has CDR1 SGDLS and CDR2 YYNGEE.

This chain joins TRBV7-3 and TRBJ1-1, with unresolved D. The CDR3 has 13 residues. The V end was cut by 2 bases, the J end by 0 bases, with 4 bases between. Germline assignment: CDR1 SGHTA and CDR2 FQGTGA. This chain's CDR3 is CASSLQMNTEAFF. The CDR3, as DNA: TGTGCCAGCAGCTTACAGATGAACACTGAAGCTTTCTTT.

A single count supports this clone. V gene TRBV5-1 combines with J gene TRBJ2-1, with D perhaps assigned TRBD1 or TRBD2 (5 bases each). Between the trimmed V and J ends, which lost 4 bases and 0 bases, there was a span of 20 bases. From germline, CDR1 is SGHRS and CDR2 YFSETQ. The CDR3 runs 18 residues. CDR3 sequence (DNA): TGCGCCAGCAGCACCTCCCGTTTGGGGGACCTCTCCTACAATGAGCAGTTCTTC. Encoded protein: CASSTSRLGDLSYNEQFF.

This chain connects TRBV7-9 to TRBJ2-7; TRBD1 agrees at 8 bases. The germline CDR1 and CDR2 sequences are SEHNR and FQNEAQ (reference sequence). The CDR3 contains 17 residues. With 6 bases clipped from V and 6 bases from J, the junction kept 19 bases outside the gene matches. The CDR3 sequence: CASSIRRTGLGFGEQYF. The CDR3 DNA reads TGTGCCAGCAGTATCAGGAGGACAGGGCTCGGATTTGGCGAGCAGTACTTC. Filled out from reference TRBV7-9 and TRBJ2-7, the complete variable domain reads DTGVSQNPRHKITKRGQNVTFRCDPISEHNRLYWYRQTLGQGPEFLTYFQNEAQLEKSRLLSDRFSAERPKGSFSTLEIQRTEQGDSAMYLCASSIRRTGLGFGEQYFGPGTRLTVT.

The chain links TRBV5-1 to TRBJ2-3; D may match TRBD1 or TRBD2 (5 bases each). V shed 7 bases and J shed 0 bases, with 6 bases lying between them. The CDR3 is 12 amino acids. Germline V gene sequence: CDR1 SGHRS, CDR2 YFSETQ. CDR3 bases: TGCGCCAGCGAGGGGAGCACAGATACGCAGTATTTT. It codes for CASEGSTDTQYF.

This clone has a handful of counts. The chain combines TRBV6-5 with TRBJ2-7, with D tentatively TRBD1 or TRBD2 (7 bases each). The CDR3 contains 15 residues. Germline CDR1 reads MNHEY; CDR2 reads SVGAGI. Trimming shortened V by 1 base and J by 6 bases, and 16 bases separated the two germline ends. For the CDR3, the DNA is TGTGCCAGCAGTTACTGGGGGGGACAGTCCAGCGAGCAGTACTTC. Translated: CASSYWGGQSSEQYF.

J is TRBJ2-5 and V is TRBV5-1; a possible D gene is TRBD2 (5 bases). The CDR3 runs 14 residues. V lost 2 bases to trimming and J lost 0 bases, with 8 bases between them. CDR1 is SGHRS and CDR2 is YFSETQ in the germline V gene. This CDR3 reads CASSLGGDQETQYF. CDR3 DNA: TGCGCCAGCAGCTTAGGAGGCGACCAAGAGACCCAGTACTTC.